This T cell receptor (beta chain) was identified during a study of OX40 agonist ivuxolimab in advanced cancers. Looking at the study overall: Ivuxolimab was administered intravenously to patients at 0.01 to 10 mg/kg every 2 weeks. The dose-escalation cohort had hepatocellular carcinoma, melanoma, renal cell or head and neck cancer. Earlier treatment with anti-PD-1, anti-PD-L1 or anti-CTLA-4 was permitted, and about 40% had received some.

Worth noting for this clone: Its antigen is still unknown.

Study-wide findings and caveats: Among the lowest peripheral clonal expansion occurred in 0.1-3.0 mg/kg partial responders.

CDR1 is MDHEN and CDR2 is SYDVKM in the germline V gene. The CDR3 runs to 13 residues. Trimming removed 5 bases at V and 6 bases at J, with 13 bases between. Produced via immunoSEQ multiplex PCR; TCRdb's table is partial and in-frame only. The sample lists under 90,000 clones, under 90% occurring once. The chain links TRBV28 to TRBJ1-1; no clear D. The TCR comes from an adult with an advanced solid tumor such as melanoma, head and neck, liver or kidney cancer. The specimen comprised CD4+ or CD8+ T cells sorted from blood, sampled in a trial of the OX40 agonist ivuxolimab. CDR3 sequence (DNA): TGTGCCAGCAGTGGGAGACCGAGGGCTGAAGCTTTCTTT. Residues: CASSGRPRAEAFF.